This T cell receptor (beta chain) appears in the sequencing data of a study of control samples from healthy donors and cancer patients (dated by TCRdb to 2019 to 2021). Measured from the cysteine to the phenylalanine, the CDR3 is 15 residues long. Only the CDR3 portion is preserved as DNA: 45 bases, with reading frame beginning at the first base. As encoded in the germline V gene (reference sequence), CDR1 is LNHDA while CDR2 is SQIVND. A distance of 14 bases separates the germline ends of V and J, which lose 4 bases and 2 bases respectively. Concerning this clone itself: Its antigen remains unidentified. The sample holds no much larger clone one base away, and base qualities are not on file.

The library was made by the immunoSEQ multiplex PCR assay. In TCRdb, the immuneACCESS table is reduced to in-frame sequences with V and J assigned. These tables do not hold every clone; where another copy was compared, an unresolved V gene accounts for under half, and the others remain unexplained. For this sample the table gives about 82,000 clones, of which around 94% were detected only once. The leading ten clones occupy less than 6% of the sample. The source is a woman in her late teens or twenties in good health. The chain joins TRBV19 to TRBJ1-1; a weak D assignment points to TRBD1 (5 bases agree). Sequencing was performed on blood. The CDR3 is CASSTFPGDNTEAFF. The base sequence is TGTGCCAGTAGTACCTTCCCCGGGGACAACACTGAAGCTTTCTTT.